These 20 T cell receptor beta chains were all obtained from the same sample, sequenced in a study of spatial heterogeneity in lung cancer (dated by TCRdb to the late 2010s). Broader findings and caveats from the paper: The number of expanded intratumoral alpha and beta TCRs correlated with the tumor nonsynonymous mutation count.

According to the study, the label for this sample's time point signals: sample taken at primary tumor resection. No antigens are known for them. Library generation was performed with 5' RACE. The reads were generated on a NextSeq 500. The raw public reads went through TCRdb reprocessing: fastp at Q25, MiXCR clone calling, in-frame beta chains kept. Here each entry gathers all rows of one CDR3 protein and keeps the most common genes and DNA. For this sample there are around 100,000 distinct CDR3 sequences; nearly 4.5% appear just once. Of the sample, over 20% is held by the ten largest clones. The sequences come from lung tumor tissue, collected at surgery. All receptors derive from a male donor with early-stage non-small cell lung cancer.

This clonotype was counted only a few times. The chain uses TRBV5-5 and TRBJ2-7; TRBD2 agrees at 9 bases. This CDR3 has 16 amino acids. The V segment lost 4 bases and the J segment 4 bases; nucleotides outside the gene matches: 12. CDR1 is SGHKS, CDR2 YYEKEE, per germline (reference sequence). For the CDR3, the DNA is TGTGCCAGCAGCATTCTGATAGCGGGAGAATCGTACGAGCAGTACTTC. It is translated as CASSILIAGESYEQYF.

This clonotype was detected many times. This chain uses TRBV6-5 with TRBJ2-5; D might be TRBD1 (5 bases). The CDR3 is 13 amino acids. In germline, CDR1 is MNHEY, CDR2 SVGAGI. The V gene lost 6 bases and the J gene lost 2 bases, with 10 bases spanning the gap. The DNA of the CDR3 is TGTGCCAGCAGGATACAGGAGCAAGAGACCCAGTACTTC. Its protein product is CASRIQEQETQYF.

Many counts were recorded for this clonotype. The chain uses TRBV29-1 and TRBJ2-3, with a tentative D call TRBD2 (5 bases). The CDR3 is 15 amino acids. Trimming pared 4 bases from V and 0 bases from J, leaving 14 bases between. Germline assignment: CDR1 SQVTM and CDR2 ANQGSEA. This CDR3 reads CSVVGGLGSTDTQYF. The CDR3 nucleotides are TGCAGCGTTGTTGGCGGGCTAGGTAGCACAGATACGCAGTATTTT.

This clonotype has a count of ten or more. The DNA of the CDR3 is TGTGCCAGCATCCGGACGGAGGGGTCCCAGCCCCAGCATTTT. It encodes CASIRTEGSQPQHF. V and J are TRBV6-1 and TRBJ1-5; maybe TRBD1 (5 bases). The V gene's germline CDR1 is MNHNS and CDR2 SASEGT. The CDR3 runs 14 residues. Trimming took 7 bases from V and 7 from J, leaving 17 bases between them.

This clonotype appeared many times. The chain combines TRBV11-2 with TRBJ2-3, with D perhaps given as TRBD1 or TRBD2 (5 bases each). V lost 4 bases to trimming and J lost 2 bases, with 16 bases between them. Per the germline V gene, CDR1 is SGHAT and CDR2 is FQNNGV. The CDR3 extends over 16 amino acids. The DNA of the CDR3 is TGTGCCAGCAGCTCTGACCGGGACGTCCCCACAGATACGCAGTATTTT. Its protein product is CASSSDRDVPTDTQYF. The whole variable domain, filled in from reference TRBV11-2 and TRBJ2-3, reads EAGVAQSPRYKIIEKRQSVAFWCNPISGHATLYWYQQILGQGPKLLIQFQNNGVVDDSQLPKDRFSAERLKGVDSTLKIQPAKLEDSAVYLCASSSDRDVPTDTQYFGPGTRLTVL.

This clonotype was counted at least ten times. The CDR3 DNA follows: TGTGCCAGCAGTCTAAGACTAGCGGGACGGGATACGCAGTATTTT. Its protein product is CASSLRLAGRDTQYF. This chain joins TRBV12-3 or TRBV12-4 and TRBJ2-3, with 11 positions matching TRBD2. The CDR3 totals 15 residues. J lost 6 bases, V lost 5 bases, and 7 bases had no gene match.

This clonotype was seen ten or more times. The J gene is TRBJ1-3, the V gene TRBV7-6; D gene unclear. The CDR3 is made up of 14 amino acids. V lost 6 bases, J lost 4 bases, and 13 bases lay in between. In germline, CDR1 is SGHVS, CDR2 FNYEAQ. CDR3 sequence reads: CASRVTPDGNTIYF. CDR3 DNA sequence: TGTGCCAGCAGGGTCACTCCCGACGGAAACACCATATATTTT. The full variable domain, its missing parts supplied by reference TRBV7-6 and TRBJ1-3, is GAGVSQSPRYKVTKRGQDVALRCDPISGHVSLYWYRQALGQGPEFLTYFNYEAQQDKSGLPNDRFSAERPEGSISTLTIQRTEQRDSAMYRCASRVTPDGNTIYFGEGSWLTVV.

This clonotype has just a few counts. Compared with germline, one end of the junction differs, possibly owing to a read error. V usage is TRBV7-8 and J usage is TRBJ1-5; D is perhaps TRBD1 (6 bases). Germline CDR1 is SGHVS and CDR2 is FQNEAQ. The CDR3 spans 14 residues. The CDR3 loop reads CVSSPDSVNQPQHF. In DNA, the CDR3 is TGTGTCAGCAGCCCGGACAGTGTCAATCAGCCCCAGCATTTT.

In its sample, this clonotype was seen many times. The CDR3 DNA reads TGCGCCAGCAGCTTGCTTGCAGGGGACAGTCAGCCCCAGCATTTT. Protein sequence: CASSLLAGDSQPQHF. This chain links TRBV5-1 with TRBJ1-5; 7 nucleotides line up with TRBD1. Germline CDR1 is SGHRS and CDR2 is YFSETQ. V shed 1 base, J shed 6 bases, and the junction held 7 bases outside the gene matches. The CDR3 covers 15 residues.

This clonotype was seen at least ten times. V gene TRBV9 combines with J gene TRBJ1-5; the match to TRBD1 covers 9 bases. The CDR3 covers 17 residues. J was trimmed by 1 base and V by 4 bases; bases with no gene match: 9. Germline V gene data show CDR1 as SGDLS and CDR2 as YYNGEE. The CDR3 sequence: CASSPGQGYRSNQPQHF. Here the CDR3 DNA reads TGTGCCAGCAGCCCCGGACAGGGGTATCGAAGCAATCAGCCCCAGCATTTT.

This clonotype was seen at least ten times. The V call is TRBV5-1, the J call TRBJ2-3; the match to TRBD2 covers 8 bases. Losses at the gene ends were 1 base for V and 4 bases for J; bases not matched to a gene: 11. The germline V gene has CDR1 SGHRS and CDR2 YFSETQ. CDR3 length: 17 amino acids. The CDR3 region is CASSLPSGAGVADTQYF. CDR3 in DNA: TGCGCCAGCAGCTTGCCCTCCGGAGCGGGAGTAGCAGATACGCAGTATTTT.

This clonotype appeared many times. This chain links TRBV5-4 with TRBJ1-6, with D perhaps TRBD1 (6 bases). V shed 4 bases and J shed 7 bases, with 9 bases lying between them. CDR1 and CDR2 (germline): SGHNT, YYREEE (reference sequence). The CDR3 loop spans 13 amino acids. CDR3 nucleotide sequence: TGTGCCAGCAGCATAGACAGGAATTCACCCCTCCACTTT. This encodes CASSIDRNSPLHF.

This clonotype appeared many times. V gene TRBV27 combines with J gene TRBJ2-6; D is unclear. The CDR3 loop spans 19 amino acids. Germline V gives CDR1 MNHEY, CDR2 SMNVEV (reference sequence). V was cut by 5 bases and J by 1 base, with 21 bases left in between. CDR3 sequence: CASSPLPTAIVSGANVLTF. The CDR3 DNA reads as TGTGCCAGCAGTCCTTTGCCGACCGCTATTGTGTCTGGGGCCAACGTCCTGACTTTC.

This clonotype has more than one count but fewer than ten. CDR3 region: CATSRVVHSNQPQHF. CDR3 sequence (DNA): TGTGCCACCAGCAGAGTCGTCCATAGCAATCAGCCCCAGCATTTT. The V call is TRBV15, the J call TRBJ1-5, with no clear D. The V end was cut by 1 base, the J end by 0 bases, with 7 bases between. CDR1 is LNHNV, CDR2 YYDKDF, per germline (reference sequence). This CDR3 region has 15 residues.

This clonotype was observed a few times. This rearrangement joins TRBV5-1 to TRBJ1-1; D is unclear. The CDR3 contains 14 residues. Trimming stripped 4 bases from V and 5 bases from J, with 15 bases between. Germline V gene lookup returns CDR1 SGHRS and CDR2 YFSETQ. The CDR3, as DNA: TGCGCCAGCAGCCACCAGACTTCCTCGACTGAAGCTTTCTTT. It encodes CASSHQTSSTEAFF.

The sample holds many counts of this clonotype. The chain has TRBV9 and TRBJ2-6; D possibly corresponds to TRBD2 (5 bases). The CDR3 spans 16 residues. Germline V gene lookup returns CDR1 SGDLS and CDR2 YYNGEE. Trimming pared 0 bases from V and 1 base from J, leaving 8 bases between. The CDR3 reads CASSVGGQSGANVLTF. The CDR3 DNA reads as TGTGCCAGCAGCGTAGGCGGGCAGTCTGGGGCCAACGTCCTGACTTTC.

This clonotype has a count of ten or more. This chain connects TRBV15 to TRBJ2-3; D could derive from TRBD1 or TRBD2 (6 bases each). The CDR3 has 11 amino acids. Germline V CDR1 and CDR2: LNHNV, YYDKDF (reference sequence). V shed 10 bases and J shed 4 bases, with 9 bases lying between them. CDR3 residues: CAIGGADTQYF. The CDR3, as DNA: TGTGCCATCGGGGGCGCAGATACGCAGTATTTT.

The chain links TRBV11-2 to TRBJ2-1, with a weak D call TRBD2 (5 bases). The CDR3 contains 14 residues. V lost 0 bases and J 8 bases, leaving 11 bases between the germline ends. Germline lookup yields CDR1 SGHAT and CDR2 FQNNGV. CDR3 residues: CASSLDRGIDEQFF. CDR3 bases: TGTGCCAGCAGCTTAGATCGAGGGATCGATGAGCAGTTCTTC. Supplemented by reference TRBV11-2 and TRBJ2-1, the full variable domain reads EAGVAQSPRYKIIEKRQSVAFWCNPISGHATLYWYQQILGQGPKLLIQFQNNGVVDDSQLPKDRFSAERLKGVDSTLKIQPAKLEDSAVYLCASSLDRGIDEQFFGPGTRLTVL.

V and J are TRBV6-2 or TRBV6-3 and TRBJ2-1; 7 bases match TRBD2. Germline-derived CDR1 and CDR2 are MNHEY and SVGEGT. The V gene end was trimmed by 6 bases and the J gene end by 6 bases; junction bases not matched to a gene: 11. The length of the CDR3 is 15 residues. The CDR3 is CASRTGGEGPNEQFF. In nucleotides, the CDR3 is TGTGCCAGCAGGACCGGTGGGGAGGGCCCCAATGAGCAGTTCTTC.

This clonotype was seen repeatedly, ten times or more. V usage is TRBV11-2 and J usage is TRBJ1-3; no clear D. V lost 1 base, J lost 3 bases, and 1 base lay in between. The CDR3 is 12 residues long. Germline loops: CDR1 SGHAT, CDR2 FQNNGV. The CDR3 is CASSLVGNTIYF. CDR3 sequence (DNA): TGTGCCAGCAGCTTAGTTGGAAACACCATATATTTT.